The rows below give T cell receptor beta chains drawn from one sample of a study of cytomegalovirus exposure and HLA in healthy donors. The table came from immunoSEQ multiplex PCR; TCRdb's copy has only in-frame clones and leaves some out. Among about 220,000 clones, approximately 83% were seen once, and the ten largest hold about 14%. Material for sequencing was PBMCs. The receptors stem from a woman younger than 45 in good health and CMV-seropositive. Each CDR3 is given with its conserved first and last residue. A D gene is named only where the DNA matches it firmly. Clone size is stated in some rows and not others, as once, few, many or a class when expanded.

j_call | d_call | clone_size | v_call | cdr3_aa | cdr3_nt
TRBJ1-1 | NA | NA | TRBV29-1 | CSGSTGNTEAFF | TGCAGCGGGTCGACAGGGAACACTGAAGCTTTCTTT
TRBJ1-1 | NA | NA | TRBV20-1 | CSAGGMGEAFF | TGCAGTGCCGGAGGGATGGGTGAAGCTTTCTTT
TRBJ2-5 | NA | NA | TRBV4-3 | CASSQGETGFGETQYF | TGCGCCAGCAGCCAAGGAGAGACAGGTTTTGGAGAGACCCAGTACTTC
TRBJ2-1 | NA | NA | TRBV5-1 | CASSYLDANEQFF | TGCGCCAGCAGCTACCTAGACGCCAATGAGCAGTTCTTC
TRBJ2-2 | NA | few | TRBV2 | CASRVGWNSNTGELFF | TGTGCCAGCAGGGTGGGGTGGAATTCGAACACCGGGGAGCTGTTTTTT
TRBJ2-1 | NA | NA | TRBV29-1 | CSVVPGSNEQFF | TGCAGCGTTGTACCAGGCTCCAATGAGCAGTTCTTC
TRBJ2-5 | TRBD2 | NA | TRBV29-1 | CSVDRLAGGETQYF | TGCAGCGTTGATCGGCTAGCGGGAGGGGAGACCCAGTACTTC
TRBJ1-1 | TRBD1 | NA | TRBV13 | CASSLGLTGKAFF | TGTGCCAGCAGCTTAGGCCTGACAGGGAAAGCTTTCTTT
TRBJ2-7 | TRBD1 | NA | TRBV2 | CASIPRGPNFYEQYF | TGTGCCAGCATCCCCAGGGGGCCTAACTTCTACGAGCAGTACTTC
TRBJ1-1 | TRBD1 | NA | TRBV6-5 | CASSLGGQPNTEAFF | TGTGCCAGCAGTCTGGGGGGACAGCCGAACACTGAAGCTTTCTTT
TRBJ2-2 | TRBD1 | NA | TRBV5-1 | CASSPGDRESTGELFF | TGCGCCAGCAGCCCCGGGGACAGGGAATCCACCGGGGAGCTGTTTTTT
TRBJ1-1 | NA | NA | TRBV13 | CASSLGGNTEAFF | TGTGCCAGCAGCCTCGGGGGAAACACTGAAGCTTTCTTT
TRBJ2-7 | NA | NA | TRBV10-3 | CAISEDLNSEQYF | TGTGCCATCAGTGAGGACCTTAATTCGGAACAGTACTTC
TRBJ2-7 | TRBD2 | NA | TRBV9 | CASSPGTGALTSGRAGEQYF | TGTGCCAGCAGCCCAGGGACAGGGGCTTTGACTAGCGGGAGGGCAGGAGAGCAGTACTTC
TRBJ1-4 | NA | NA | TRBV30 | CAGKGIPGEKLFF | TGTGCCGGAAAGGGGATCCCAGGTGAAAAACTGTTTTTT